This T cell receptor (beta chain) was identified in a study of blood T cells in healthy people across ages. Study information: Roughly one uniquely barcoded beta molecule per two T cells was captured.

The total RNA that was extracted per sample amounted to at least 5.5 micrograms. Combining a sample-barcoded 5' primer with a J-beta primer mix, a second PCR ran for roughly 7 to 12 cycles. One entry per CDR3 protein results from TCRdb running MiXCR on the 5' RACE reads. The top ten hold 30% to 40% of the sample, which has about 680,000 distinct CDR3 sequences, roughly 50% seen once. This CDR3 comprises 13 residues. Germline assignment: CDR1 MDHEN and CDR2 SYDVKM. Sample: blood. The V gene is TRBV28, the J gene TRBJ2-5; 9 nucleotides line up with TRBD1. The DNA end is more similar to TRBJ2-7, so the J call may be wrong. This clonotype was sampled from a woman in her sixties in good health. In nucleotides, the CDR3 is TGTGCCAGCACGCACAGGGGGCCCGACGAGCAGTACTTC. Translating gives CASTHRGPDEQYF.